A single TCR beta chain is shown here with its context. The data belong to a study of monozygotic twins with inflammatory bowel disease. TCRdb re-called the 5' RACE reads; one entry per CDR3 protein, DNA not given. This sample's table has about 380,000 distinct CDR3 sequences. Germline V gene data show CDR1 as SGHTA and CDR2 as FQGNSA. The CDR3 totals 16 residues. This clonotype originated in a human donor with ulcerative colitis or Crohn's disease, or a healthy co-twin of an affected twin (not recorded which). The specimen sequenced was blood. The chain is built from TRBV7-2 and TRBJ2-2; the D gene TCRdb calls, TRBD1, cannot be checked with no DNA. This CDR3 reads CASSLDAGTGLGELFF.